The 14 T cell receptor beta chains below come from one sample, sequenced in a study of blood T cell repertoires in COVID-19. Produced via immunoSEQ multiplex PCR; TCRdb's table is partial and in-frame only. The repertoire includes some 300,000 clones, approximately 90% of them detected once, and 6% to 8% sits in the top ten. Sequenced: peripheral blood. The receptors derive from a woman between 45 and 60 years old with COVID-19, enrolled during active disease.

The chain carries TRBV18 and TRBJ2-1, with 7 positions matching TRBD2. The CDR3 sequence is 13 residues long. J was trimmed by 12 bases and V by 8 bases; bases with no gene match: 13. Germline V lookup: CDR1 KGHSH, CDR2 LQKENI. In nucleotides, the CDR3 is TGTGCCAGCGCCCTACGGGGTGGGGAGGGGCAGTTCTTC. It specifies CASALRGGEGQFF.

This chain joins TRBV21-1 and TRBJ2-6; the table's D call, TRBD2, was not checked against the DNA. TRBV21-1 is a recognized pseudogene. The CDR3 totals 18 residues. CDR3 coding DNA: TGTGCCAGCAGCAATGGATCTAAGAGGGAAACTGGGGCCAACGTCCTGACTTTC. It yields the protein CASSNGSKRETGANVLTF.

This chain links TRBV3-1 (or the pseudogene TRBV3-2) with TRBJ1-1, with unresolved D. Germline V gene data show CDR1 as LGHDT and CDR2 as YNNKEL (reference sequence). The CDR3 runs to 13 residues. The V gene lost 3 bases and the J gene lost 7 bases, with 12 bases spanning the gap. As DNA, the CDR3 is TGTGCCAGCAGCCACCGAGGTCAGAGTGAAGCTTTCTTT. Its protein product is CASSHRGQSEAFF.

This clone was seen a few times. The chain recombines TRBV18 with TRBJ1-6; 9 bases align to TRBD1. After removal of 4 bases from V and 8 bases from J, the junction contained 6 bases not matched to a gene. The CDR3 is 15 amino acids. Per germline, CDR1 KGHSH and CDR2 LQKENI. As DNA, the CDR3 is TGTGCCAGCTCACACGGGACAGGGCGTGATTCACCCCTCCACTTT. Translating gives CASSHGTGRDSPLHF.

The chain is built from TRBV28 and TRBJ1-4; 9 nucleotides agree with TRBD1. The CDR3 runs 14 residues. Germline V gene sequence: CDR1 MDHEN, CDR2 SYDVKM. The junction had 11 bases not matched to a gene; V was cut back by 4 bases and J by 14 bases. In DNA, the CDR3 is TGTGCCAGCAGTTCACGGACAGGGGTCCCTGGGCTGTTTTTT. It specifies CASSSRTGVPGLFF.

The V gene is TRBV10-3, the J gene TRBJ2-1, with TRBD1 as a possible D gene (6 bases). Germline V CDR1 and CDR2: ENHRY, SYGVKD. CDR3 size: 15 residues. Trimming took 6 bases from V and 0 from J, leaving 12 bases between them. CDR3 DNA sequence: TGTGCCATCAGCGACAGGAGGAGCTCCTACAATGAGCAGTTCTTC. This encodes CAISDRRSSYNEQFF.

V usage is TRBV5-4 and J usage is TRBJ2-1; TRBD1 aligns across 9 bases. With 3 bases clipped from V and 6 bases from J, the junction kept 7 bases outside the gene matches. The CDR3 runs to 15 residues. Germline V gene data show CDR1 as SGHNT and CDR2 as YYREEE (reference sequence). The CDR3 loop is CASSSGGTGPNEQFF. CDR3 nucleotide sequence: TGTGCCAGCAGCTCCGGCGGGACAGGGCCCAATGAGCAGTTCTTC.

The table lists this clone with a few counts. The rearrangement links TRBV24-1 to TRBJ1-2, with 10 bases aligning to TRBD1. Trimming removed 10 bases from V and 4 bases from J; junction bases left unmatched: 11. Germline V gene data show CDR1 as KGHDR and CDR2 as SFDVKD. This CDR3 region has 15 residues. The CDR3 nucleotides are TGTGCCACAATCGTCCCGGGACAGGGGTCCTATGGCTACACCTTC. Protein: CATIVPGQGSYGYTF.

The chain couples TRBV10-3 to TRBJ2-2, with D unclear. Trimming removed 3 bases from V and 3 bases from J, with 11 bases in between. Germline V gene data show CDR1 as ENHRY and CDR2 as SYGVKD. The CDR3 runs to 15 residues. The CDR3 sequence: CAISEETPYTGELFF. In DNA, the CDR3 is TGTGCCATCAGTGAAGAGACACCTTACACCGGGGAGCTGTTTTTT.

The rearrangement uses TRBV29-1 and TRBJ1-1; 8 positions match TRBD1. Germline values: CDR1 SQVTM, CDR2 ANQGSEA. The V and J ends lost 5 bases and 4 bases, in that order; junction bases with no gene match: 6. This CDR3 comprises 13 residues. The DNA for the CDR3 is TGCAGCGTTAAACGAGGGACAGGCACTGAAGCTTTCTTT. This gives the protein CSVKRGTGTEAFF.

The chain uses TRBV3-1 (or the pseudogene TRBV3-2) and TRBJ2-2, with 11 bases identical to TRBD2. The CDR3 is made up of 17 amino acids. V lost 4 bases to trimming and J lost 5 bases; unmatched junction nucleotides: 9. The germline V gene encodes CDR1 LGHDT and CDR2 YNNKEL (reference sequence). Here the CDR3 reads CASSPRELAGATGELFF. The CDR3 nucleotides read TGTGCCAGCAGCCCCCGAGAACTAGCGGGAGCTACCGGGGAGCTGTTTTTT.

This rearrangement joins TRBV14 to TRBJ1-2; D unresolved. Germline V gives CDR1 SGHDN, CDR2 FVKESK. This CDR3 is built from 17 residues. The V gene lost 1 base and the J gene lost 1 base, with 16 bases spanning the gap. CDR3 nucleotide sequence: TGTGCCAGCAGCCAAGGGCGGCAAAGATCCTTTAACTATGGCTACACCTTC. Translation: CASSQGRQRSFNYGYTF.

V usage is TRBV30 and J usage is TRBJ2-7, with a tentative D call TRBD1 (5 bases). With 0 bases removed from V and 3 bases from J, the gap between germline ends came to 9 bases. CDR1 GTSNPN and CDR2 SVGIG come from the germline V gene (reference sequence). This CDR3 comprises 13 residues. The chain's CDR3 is CAWSVDQGYEQYF. Here the CDR3 DNA reads TGTGCCTGGAGTGTTGATCAGGGCTACGAGCAGTACTTC.

The V call is TRBV18, the J call TRBJ1-5; D unclear. The length of the CDR3 is 13 residues. The germline gives CDR1 KGHSH, CDR2 LQKENI. Trimming removed 5 bases at V and 4 bases at J, with 9 bases between. The CDR3 here is CASSSSTNQPQHF. Here the CDR3 DNA reads TGTGCCAGCTCATCATCAACAAATCAGCCCCAGCATTTT.